This passage covers 32 T cell receptor beta chains from one sample sequenced in a study of T cells after yellow fever vaccination. TCRdb re-analysed the 5' RACE reads in MiXCR, keeping a single row per CDR3 protein. The table has about 550,000 distinct CDR3 sequences, 15% to 20% seen once; the top ten hold roughly an eighth. The sample here was PBMCs, taken 15 days after the yellow fever booster vaccination. The receptors come from a man aged 25-45 years who received the YFV17D yellow fever vaccine.

The V gene is TRBV3-1, the J gene TRBJ2-1; D may be TRBD2 (6 bases). There are 16 residues in the CDR3. CDR1 and CDR2 (germline): LGHDT, YNNKEL (reference sequence). Trimming pared 0 bases from V and 7 bases from J, leaving 16 bases between. In DNA form, the CDR3 reads TGTGCCAGCAGCCAAGATCCACTAGCATCCGTGAATGAGCAGTTCTTC. Its protein product is CASSQDPLASVNEQFF.

The chain joins TRBV5-8 to TRBJ2-3; D might be TRBD1 (5 bases). In germline, CDR1 is SGHTS, CDR2 YDEGEE. The CDR3 runs to 15 residues. The V end was cut by 4 bases, the J end by 4 bases, with 16 bases between. In nucleotides, the CDR3 is TGTGCCAGCAGCGGATCACATCAAGGGGCAGATACGCAGTATTTT. This encodes CASSGSHQGADTQYF.

This clonotype was counted many times. The chain employs TRBV10-3 and TRBJ2-1; 16 bases fit TRBD2. The V gene's germline CDR1 is ENHRY and CDR2 SYGVKD. Trimming at V came to 10 bases and at J to 8 bases, leaving 2 bases not matched to a gene. This CDR3 is built from 13 residues. The CDR3 is CATGLAGGDEQFF. The CDR3 nucleotides are TGTGCCACGGGACTAGCGGGAGGGGATGAGCAGTTCTTC.

The chain recombines TRBV28 with TRBJ2-7; possible D gene TRBD1, 6 bases. The V end lost 5 bases, the J end lost 0 bases, and 11 bases lay between the germline ends. CDR3 size: 14 residues. Germline lookup yields CDR1 MDHEN and CDR2 SYDVKM. In DNA form, the CDR3 reads TGTGCCAGCAGTGAAAGGGGGAACTCCTACGAGCAGTACTTC. This gives the protein CASSERGNSYEQYF.

V and J are TRBV3-1 and TRBJ2-5; 7 bases map to TRBD2. J was trimmed by 5 bases and V by 6 bases; bases with no gene match: 12. Germline V gene lookup returns CDR1 LGHDT and CDR2 YNNKEL (reference sequence). The CDR3 is 15 amino acids. The CDR3 nucleotides read TGTGCCAGCAGTCCCGATTGGACTAGGGGTGAGACCCAGTACTTC. Its protein is CASSPDWTRGETQYF.

This clonotype was detected only a few times. This chain joins TRBV27 and TRBJ1-6; 10 nucleotides align to TRBD1. The CDR3 has 14 residues. The V gene end was trimmed by 6 bases and the J gene end by 7 bases; junction bases not matched to a gene: 3. In germline, CDR1 is MNHEY, CDR2 SMNVEV (reference sequence). The CDR3 reads CASRPGQGNSPLHF. The DNA for the CDR3 is TGTGCCAGCAGGCCGGGACAGGGGAATTCACCCCTCCACTTT.

The rearrangement joins TRBV20-1 to TRBJ2-1; D is perhaps TRBD2 (5 bases). Germline CDR1 is DFQATT and CDR2 is SNEGSKA (reference sequence). The CDR3 sequence is 15 residues long. Trimming left V 2 bases short and J 8 bases short, with 19 bases between. The CDR3 coding sequence is TGCAGTGCTAGACTAGGACTTTTAGGCTTCTATGAGCAGTTCTTC. Its translation is CSARLGLLGFYEQFF.

This clonotype was counted ten times or more. The V call is TRBV28, the J call TRBJ2-1; D remains unclear. This CDR3 is 11 amino acids long. Trimming cost V 5 bases and J 7 bases, with 6 bases left between them. In germline, CDR1 is MDHEN, CDR2 SYDVKM. CDR3 in amino acids: CASSGSNEQFF. The CDR3 DNA is TGTGCCAGCAGTGGATCTAATGAGCAGTTCTTC.

The chain employs TRBV15 and TRBJ2-1; 12 bases map to TRBD2. J gave up 7 bases and V 5 bases, and 12 bases lay outside the gene matches. Germline V gene sequence: CDR1 LNHNV, CDR2 YYDKDF (reference sequence). The CDR3 sequence is 17 residues long. The DNA for the CDR3 is TGTGCCACCAGCCGGAAACTAGCGGGAGGACATTTGAATGAGCAGTTCTTC. Translating it yields CATSRKLAGGHLNEQFF.

V usage is TRBV25-1 and J usage is TRBJ2-7; perhaps TRBD1 as D (5 bases). The CDR3 runs 12 residues. Trimming took 6 bases from V and 5 from J, leaving 11 bases between them. The germline gives CDR1 MGHDK, CDR2 SYGVNS. The CDR3 loop reads CASSARVHEQYF. The CDR3 DNA reads as TGTGCCAGCAGCGCCAGGGTACACGAGCAGTACTTC.

This clonotype was observed a handful of times. This rearrangement joins TRBV12-3 or TRBV12-4 to TRBJ1-1; D might be TRBD1 (5 bases). V shed 5 bases and J shed 5 bases, with 18 bases lying between them. CDR3 length equals 15 residues. The CDR3 sequence: CASSQGDPGNTEAFF. The CDR3 nucleotides are TGTGCCAGCAGTCAAGGGGACCCGGGGAATACTGAAGCTTTCTTT.

This chain uses TRBV20-1 with TRBJ2-5; D is undetermined. This CDR3 contains 14 residues. The germline gives CDR1 DFQATT, CDR2 SNEGSKA (reference sequence). V was trimmed by 0 bases and J by 5 bases, leaving 13 bases between them. CDR3 bases: TGCAGTGCTAGAGAGGCGGCTCTTGTGGAGACCCAGTACTTC. Its protein is CSAREAALVETQYF.

V is TRBV4-3 and J is TRBJ2-7, with a possible D match to TRBD2 (6 bases). V was pared by 0 bases and J by 2 bases, with 11 bases between. Germline V gene data show CDR1 as LGHNA and CDR2 as YSLEER. This CDR3 region has 15 residues. CDR3 amino acids: CASSQEGGRTYEQYF. In DNA, the CDR3 is TGCGCCAGCAGCCAAGAGGGAGGCAGAACCTACGAGCAGTACTTC.

The rearrangement links TRBV10-3 to TRBJ2-3, with 8 nucleotides matching TRBD2. In germline, CDR1 is ENHRY, CDR2 SYGVKD. The length of the CDR3 is 14 residues. V was clipped by 10 bases and J by 1 base; unmatched bases: 7. CDR3 loop: CATRPGLGTDTQYF. CDR3 nucleotide sequence: TGTGCCACCCGACCGGGACTAGGCACAGATACGCAGTATTTT.

This clonotype appeared a single time. V usage is TRBV11-1 and J usage is TRBJ2-3; the match to TRBD1 covers 9 bases. Per germline, CDR1 SGHAT and CDR2 FQDESV (reference sequence). The CDR3 is 14 amino acids. J lost 8 bases, V lost 4 bases, and 7 bases had no gene match. This chain's CDR3 is CASSSGQGLVTQYF. CDR3 DNA: TGTGCCAGCAGCTCGGGACAGGGTTTAGTTACGCAGTATTTT.

This clonotype has a handful of counts. The chain joins TRBV10-3 to TRBJ2-7; TRBD1 matches 9 bases. The CDR3 covers 15 residues. The germline CDR1 and CDR2 sequences are ENHRY and SYGVKD. The ends lost 6 bases at V and 5 bases at J; junction bases unmatched: 11. CDR3 nucleotide sequence: TGTGCCATCAGAGGAGCGGGACAGGGATCAAACGAGCAGTACTTC. This sequence encodes CAIRGAGQGSNEQYF.

The chain combines TRBV12-3 or TRBV12-4 with TRBJ2-3; D is unresolved. Trimming removed 6 bases from V and 9 bases from J, with 7 bases in between. The CDR3 loop spans 10 amino acids. CDR3 nucleotide sequence: TGTGCCAGCAGCCGAAACACGCAGTATTTT. Protein product: CASSRNTQYF.

The V call is TRBV3-1, the J call TRBJ2-7; 10 positions match TRBD1. V shed 3 bases and J 4 bases; nucleotides not matched to a gene: 9. The CDR3 loop spans 16 amino acids. Germline V gene data show CDR1 as LGHDT and CDR2 as YNNKEL (reference sequence). CDR3 DNA: TGTGCCAGCAGCCACACCCCATGGACAGGGGGGTACGAGCAGTACTTC. As protein: CASSHTPWTGGYEQYF.

The chain couples TRBV15 to TRBJ2-5, with D perhaps TRBD2 (5 bases). The CDR3 spans 19 residues. Germline assignment: CDR1 LNHNV and CDR2 YYDKDF (reference sequence). Trimming cost V 5 bases and J 2 bases, with 27 bases left between them. The CDR3 DNA is TGTGCCACCAGCCCTGTTGAAGGAGCGGCGACACCTACTCAAGAGACCCAGTACTTC. It codes for CATSPVEGAATPTQETQYF.

The table lists this clonotype with a few counts. This chain's CDR3 is CASSRGLAGGGETQYF. CDR3 DNA: TGCGCCAGCAGCCGGGGACTAGCGGGAGGAGGGGAGACCCAGTACTTC. This chain joins TRBV4-3 and TRBJ2-5, with 15 bases lining up with TRBD2. The CDR3 loop spans 16 amino acids. Germline V gives CDR1 LGHNA, CDR2 YSLEER. J gave up 5 bases and V 4 bases, and 5 bases lay outside the gene matches.

This clonotype was counted a few times. J is TRBJ2-2 and V is TRBV5-1; D gene unclear. V was shortened by 4 bases and J by 4 bases, with 11 bases between the two germline ends. The germline CDR1 and CDR2 sequences are SGHRS and YFSETQ. The CDR3 runs to 14 residues. For the CDR3, the DNA is TGCGCCAGCAGCCCACAATGGGTCACCGGGGAGCTGTTTTTT. Its protein product is CASSPQWVTGELFF.

The chain links TRBV20-1 to TRBJ2-7; no definite D call. The germline V and J ends were trimmed by 3 bases and 5 bases, with 11 bases remaining between them. The CDR3 loop spans 12 amino acids. Germline-derived CDR1 and CDR2 are DFQATT and SNEGSKA (reference sequence). The CDR3 DNA reads TGCAGTGCTAGCGGACCAACAGACGAGCAGTACTTC. This translates into CSASGPTDEQYF.

This rearrangement joins TRBV6-6 to TRBJ2-7; D is unclear. V shed 5 bases and J shed 3 bases, with 11 bases lying between them. The germline V gene has CDR1 MNHNY and CDR2 SVGAGI (reference sequence). The CDR3 contains 13 residues. CDR3 sequence (DNA): TGTGCCAGCAGTCATGATGGGGTCTACGAGCAGTACTTC. Protein: CASSHDGVYEQYF.

This clonotype was observed many times. The J gene is TRBJ2-3, the V gene TRBV5-1, with TRBD2 matching 7 bases. Per germline, CDR1 SGHRS and CDR2 YFSETQ. Trimming took 6 bases from V and 2 from J; bases not matched to a gene: 9. The CDR3 covers 15 residues. This CDR3 is CASIQGGRFTDTQYF. CDR3 coding DNA: TGCGCCAGCATCCAGGGAGGGAGGTTCACAGATACGCAGTATTTT.

This clonotype was detected once. This sequence joins TRBV5-1 and TRBJ2-7; 7 bases map to TRBD2. This CDR3 is 14 amino acids long. V was pared by 0 bases and J by 7 bases, with 7 bases of the junction left unmatched. Germline lookup yields CDR1 SGHRS and CDR2 YFSETQ. The CDR3 spells CASSLGRIAGEQYF. The CDR3 DNA is TGCGCCAGCAGCTTGGGCCGGATAGCGGGTGAGCAGTACTTC.

This clonotype was counted a few times. The V call is TRBV6-5, the J call TRBJ2-3, with TRBD2 matching 7 bases. V was pared by 4 bases and J by 4 bases, with 5 bases of the junction left unmatched. There are 14 residues in the CDR3. The V gene's germline CDR1 is MNHEY and CDR2 SVGAGI. The CDR3 loop reads CASSSSREADTQYF. CDR3 sequence (DNA): TGTGCCAGCAGTTCTTCTCGGGAGGCAGATACGCAGTATTTT.

This clonotype was detected only a few times. The chain links TRBV20-1 to TRBJ2-3; 7 nucleotides agree with TRBD2. V lost 3 bases to trimming and J lost 5 bases; unmatched junction nucleotides: 5. The CDR3 has 13 amino acids. Germline-derived CDR1 and CDR2 are DFQATT and SNEGSKA (reference sequence). The CDR3 loop reads CSASRSGKDTQYF. CDR3 nucleotide sequence: TGCAGTGCTAGCAGGAGCGGGAAAGATACGCAGTATTTT.

This chain uses TRBV21-1 with TRBJ2-1; TRBD1 is the table's D call, not checked against the DNA. TRBV21-1 is designated a pseudogene. The CDR3 runs 13 residues. This chain's CDR3 is CASAEDSRHEQFF. The CDR3 DNA reads as TGTGCCAGCGCCGAGGACAGTCGGCATGAGCAGTTCTTC.

This clonotype came up a few times. This chain links TRBV18 with TRBJ2-1; 8 positions match TRBD2. Trimming took 0 bases from V and 10 from J; bases not matched to a gene: 5. The CDR3 length is 14 residues. Germline V lookup: CDR1 KGHSH, CDR2 LQKENI. The CDR3 DNA reads TGTGCCAGCTCACCACCCAAAGCGGGAGAGGAGCAGTTCTTC. Translating it yields CASSPPKAGEEQFF.

The chain recombines TRBV27 with TRBJ2-2, with D perhaps matching TRBD1 (6 bases). Germline values: CDR1 MNHEY, CDR2 SMNVEV (reference sequence). V lost 4 bases to trimming and J lost 5 bases, with 17 bases between them. The CDR3 is 16 residues long. CDR3 residues: CASSSDLAGATGELFF. In DNA form, the CDR3 reads TGTGCCAGCAGTTCCGATTTGGCAGGGGCGACCGGGGAGCTGTTTTTT.

V usage is TRBV11-2 and J usage is TRBJ2-2; D remains unclear. The CDR3 runs to 14 residues. The V gene lost 2 bases and the J gene lost 8 bases, with 12 bases spanning the gap. Germline values: CDR1 SGHAT, CDR2 FQNNGV. CDR3 sequence reads: CASSLPIFGGELFF. CDR3 DNA: TGTGCCAGCAGCTTACCAATATTTGGGGGGGAGCTGTTTTTT.

This chain connects TRBV29-1 to TRBJ2-3, with 7 bases fitting TRBD1. Germline CDR1 SQVTM, CDR2 ANQGSEA. This CDR3 spans 13 amino acids. Trimming cost V 3 bases and J 5 bases; bases outside gene matches: 5. The CDR3 bases are TGCAGCGTTGAGGCGACAGGGCTAGATACGCAGTATTTT. It specifies CSVEATGLDTQYF.